The subject of this entry is one T cell receptor beta chain. The repertoire was sequenced with immunoSEQ multiplex PCR; TCRdb's copy has only in-frame clones and lacks some. The profile shows about 490,000 clones, 70% to 90% of them singletons. This specimen belongs to a study of blood T cell repertoires in COVID-19. Study-wide context: COVID-19 samples collected from the United States, Italy and Spain covered acute and convalescent phases. Nucleic acid was either cDNA or gDNA, and it came from T cells, B-cell-depleted T cells, or PBMCs.

The CDR3 runs to 14 residues. Germline CDR1 SGHTA, CDR2 FQGNSA. Trimming left V 1 base short and J 1 base short, with 5 bases between. This chain links TRBV7-2 with TRBJ1-3; D is undetermined. The sample was peripheral blood. The TCR originated in a human donor in a cohort sampled during active COVID-19. For the CDR3, the DNA is TGTGCCAGCAGCTTAGGAGGTTCTGGAAACACCATATATTTT. Translated: CASSLGGSGNTIYF. The full variable domain, with the rest looked up from reference TRBV7-2 and TRBJ1-3, is GAGVSQSPSNKVTEKGKDVELRCDPISGHTALYWYRQSLGQGLEFLIYFQGNSAPDKSGLPSDRFSAERTGGSVSTLTIQRTQQEDSAVYLCASSLGGSGNTIYFGEGSWLTVV.